These T cell receptor beta chains were read from a single sample in a study of blood T cell repertoires in COVID-19. Measured with immunoSEQ multiplex PCR; TCRdb has only the in-frame clones, and not every one. Among 200,000 to 250,000 clones listed, 83% were seen once. Sequencing was done on a sample of peripheral blood. The receptors come from a woman between 45 and 65 years old with acute or convalescent COVID-19. The CDR3 runs from the conserved cysteine through the conserved F or W. The D gene is left open where the match is weak. The size entry is marked missing in some rows and otherwise reads once, few, many or a size class.

clone_size	v_call	d_call	j_call	cdr3_aa	cdr3_nt
-	TRBV19	-	TRBJ2-2	CASSTRGTPYTGELFF	TGTGCCAGTAGTACGAGAGGGACACCATACACCGGGGAGCTGTTTTTT
-	TRBV7-2	TRBD1	TRBJ2-3	CASSLQGQITDTQYF	TGTGCCAGCAGCTTACAGGGACAGATCACAGATACGCAGTATTTT
few	TRBV18	TRBD1	TRBJ1-2	CASSPGTGSNYGYTF	TGTGCCAGCTCACCTGGGACAGGGAGTAACTATGGCTACACCTTC
-	TRBV25-1	TRBD1	TRBJ1-2	CASSGAGTGNNYGYTF	TGTGCCAGCAGTGGAGCCGGGACAGGGAATAACTATGGCTACACCTTC
-	TRBV7-7	TRBD2	TRBJ2-5	CASSLGGSQETQYF	TGTGCCAGCAGCTTGGGGGGGTCGCAAGAGACCCAGTACTTC
-	TRBV11-3	-	TRBJ2-1	CASSRSSGLSYNEQFF	TGTGCCAGCAGCAGATCTTCCGGTCTCTCCTACAATGAGCAGTTCTTC
-	TRBV6-5	-	TRBJ2-5	CASSEGGTKETQYF	TGTGCCAGCTCCGAGGGGGGGACGAAAGAGACCCAGTACTTC
-	TRBV10-3	TRBD2	TRBJ2-1	CAISGTSGSISYNEQFF	TGTGCCATCAGTGGGACTAGCGGGAGCATCTCCTACAATGAGCAGTTCTTC
-	TRBV4-2	-	TRBJ2-7	CASSQGLGGYEQYF	TGTGCCAGCAGCCAAGGACTAGGTGGTTACGAGCAGTACTTC
-	TRBV10-3	-	TRBJ1-1	CAIREGHGGPLNTEAFF	TGTGCCATCAGGGAGGGTCATGGGGGCCCCTTGAACACTGAAGCTTTCTTT
-	TRBV10-3	TRBD1	TRBJ1-2	CAISESRTGYGYTF	TGTGCCATCAGTGAGTCCCGGACAGGGTATGGCTACACCTTC
-	TRBV3-1/TRBV3-2	-	TRBJ2-7	CASSRSVSSYEQYF	TGTGCCAGCAGTCGGAGTGTAAGCTCCTACGAGCAGTACTTC
medium-sized	TRBV7-2	TRBD1	TRBJ2-1	CASSLTGMDEQFF	TGTGCCAGCAGCCTGACAGGGATGGATGAGCAGTTCTTC
-	TRBV12-3/TRBV12-4	-	TRBJ1-2	CASSHTSGYGYTF	TGTGCCAGCAGCCACACCTCTGGCTATGGCTACACCTTC
-	TRBV3-1/TRBV3-2	-	TRBJ2-3	CASSQEFGFSGADTQYF	TGTGCCAGCAGCCAAGAATTCGGGTTTTCAGGGGCAGATACGCAGTATTTT
-	TRBV23-1	-	TRBJ2-7	CASSQSPTKGDRRRTYEQYF	TGCGCCAGCAGTCAAAGTCCGACAAAGGGGGATCGACGGCGAACCTACGAGCAGTACTTC
once	TRBV30	TRBD1	TRBJ1-1	CAWSLGQGTEAFF	TGTGCCTGGAGCCTGGGACAGGGCACTGAAGCTTTCTTT
-	TRBV7-2	-	TRBJ1-1	CASSQGQNFEAFF	TGTGCCAGCAGCCAAGGACAGAACTTTGAAGCTTTCTTT
-	TRBV4-1	-	TRBJ1-5	CASSHLQGSRNQPQHF	TGCGCCAGCAGTCATTTACAGGGCTCTCGCAATCAGCCCCAGCATTTT
few	TRBV5-1	-	TRBJ1-6	CASSLRQGNGEPLHF	TGCGCCAGCAGCTTGCGGCAGGGGAATGGGGAGCCCCTCCACTTT
-	TRBV29-1	TRBD1	TRBJ1-3	CSVGTEQGNTIYF	TGCAGCGTGGGGACAGAGCAAGGAAACACCATATATTTT
-	TRBV7-6	TRBD2	TRBJ2-3	CASSLGRGSTDTQYF	TGTGCCAGCAGCTTAGGGCGGGGGAGCACAGATACGCAGTATTTT
-	TRBV7-9	-	TRBJ2-2	CASSLTESGELFF	TGTGCCAGCAGCTTAACAGAATCCGGGGAGCTGTTTTTT
-	TRBV7-8	TRBD1	TRBJ1-3	CASSSGGGNTIYF	TGTGCCAGCAGCTCAGGGGGGGGAAACACCATATATTTT
-	TRBV4-1	TRBD1	TRBJ2-1	CASSQTGTVSYNEQFF	TGCGCCAGCAGCCAAACCGGGACAGTCTCCTACAATGAGCAGTTCTTC